This TCR beta chain was recovered during a study of spatial heterogeneity in lung cancer. Findings of the study overall: Resection blood, more than follow-up blood, showed ubiquitous expanded tumor TCRs.

TCRdb recomputed calls from the 5' RACE reads with MiXCR, one row per CDR3 protein. This sample yields roughly 71,000 distinct CDR3 sequences, of which roughly 9% are seen a single time; 1.5% to 2% belongs to the top ten. Noted time point: blood at routine non-recurrence follow-up after resection. Tumor, nontumor lung or frozen PBMC supplied whole RNA that was sequenced unsorted. Comment on this clonotype: Its target is not known.

This CDR3 comprises 12 residues. Germline V gene data show CDR1 as SQVTM and CDR2 as ANQGSEA. The V and J ends lost 7 bases and 8 bases, in that order; junction bases with no gene match: 9. The specimen was PBMCs, collected at follow-up. V and J are TRBV29-1 and TRBJ1-2; TRBD1 aligns across 8 bases. The sequence was obtained from a female donor with early-stage non-small cell lung cancer. CDR3 sequence reads: CSADGQGGGYTF. Written as DNA, the CDR3 is TGCAGCGCCGACGGACAGGGTGGCGGCTACACCTTC.